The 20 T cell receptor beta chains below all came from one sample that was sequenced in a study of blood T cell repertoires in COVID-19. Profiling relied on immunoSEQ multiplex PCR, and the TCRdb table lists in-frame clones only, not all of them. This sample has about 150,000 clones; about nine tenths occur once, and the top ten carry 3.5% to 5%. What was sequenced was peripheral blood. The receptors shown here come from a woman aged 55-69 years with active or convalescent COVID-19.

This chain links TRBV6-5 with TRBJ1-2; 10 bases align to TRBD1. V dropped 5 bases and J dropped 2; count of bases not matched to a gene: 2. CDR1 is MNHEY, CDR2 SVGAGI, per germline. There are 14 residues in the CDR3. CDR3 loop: CASSTGQGNYGYTF. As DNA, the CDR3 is TGTGCCAGCAGTACGGGACAGGGGAACTATGGCTACACCTTC.

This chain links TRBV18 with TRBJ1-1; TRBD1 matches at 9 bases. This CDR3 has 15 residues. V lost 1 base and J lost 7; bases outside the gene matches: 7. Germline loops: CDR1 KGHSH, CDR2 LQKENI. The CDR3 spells CASSPLPGQGREAFF. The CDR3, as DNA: TGTGCCAGCTCACCACTCCCGGGACAGGGACGTGAAGCTTTCTTT.

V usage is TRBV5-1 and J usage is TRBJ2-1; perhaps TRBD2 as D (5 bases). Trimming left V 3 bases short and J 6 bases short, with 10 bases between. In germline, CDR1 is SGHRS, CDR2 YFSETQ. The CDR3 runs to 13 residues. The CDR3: CASSSGGLNEQFF. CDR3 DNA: TGCGCCAGCAGCTCCGGAGGTCTCAATGAGCAGTTCTTC. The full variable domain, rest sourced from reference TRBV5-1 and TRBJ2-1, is KAGVTQTPRYLIKTRGQQVTLSCSPISGHRSVSWYQQTPGQGLQFLFEYFSETQRNKGNFPGRFSGRQFSNSRSEMNVSTLELGDSALYLCASSSGGLNEQFFGPGTRLTVL.

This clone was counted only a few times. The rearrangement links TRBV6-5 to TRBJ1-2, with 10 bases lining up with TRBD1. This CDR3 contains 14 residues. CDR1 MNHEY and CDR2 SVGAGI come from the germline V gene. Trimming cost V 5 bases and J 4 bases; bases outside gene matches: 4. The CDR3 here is CASSRTGGLYGYTF. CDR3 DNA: TGTGCCAGCAGTAGGACAGGGGGTCTCTATGGCTACACCTTC.

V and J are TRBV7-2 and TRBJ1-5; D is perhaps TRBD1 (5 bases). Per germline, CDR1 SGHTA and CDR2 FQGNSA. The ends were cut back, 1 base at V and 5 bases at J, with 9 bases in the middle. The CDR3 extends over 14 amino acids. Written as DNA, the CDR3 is TGTGCCAGCAGCTTAGGGGCAGGGTATCAGCCCCAGCATTTT. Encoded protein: CASSLGAGYQPQHF.

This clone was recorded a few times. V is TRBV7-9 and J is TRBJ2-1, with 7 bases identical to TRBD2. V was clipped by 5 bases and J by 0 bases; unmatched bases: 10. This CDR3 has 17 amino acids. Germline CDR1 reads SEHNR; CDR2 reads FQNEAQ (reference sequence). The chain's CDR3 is CASSPDGGLSSYNEQFF. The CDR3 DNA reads TGTGCCAGCAGCCCCGACGGGGGGTTAAGCTCCTACAATGAGCAGTTCTTC. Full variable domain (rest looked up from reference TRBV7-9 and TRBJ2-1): DTGVSQNPRHKITKRGQNVTFRCDPISEHNRLYWYRQTLGQGPEFLTYFQNEAQLEKSRLLSDRFSAERPKGSFSTLEIQRTEQGDSAMYLCASSPDGGLSSYNEQFFGPGTRLTVL.

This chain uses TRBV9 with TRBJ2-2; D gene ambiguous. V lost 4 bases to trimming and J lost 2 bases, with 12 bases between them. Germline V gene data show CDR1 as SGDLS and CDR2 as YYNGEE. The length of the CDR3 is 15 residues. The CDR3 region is CASSPSPTNTGELFF. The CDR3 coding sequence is TGTGCCAGCAGCCCCTCCCCCACAAACACCGGGGAGCTGTTTTTT.

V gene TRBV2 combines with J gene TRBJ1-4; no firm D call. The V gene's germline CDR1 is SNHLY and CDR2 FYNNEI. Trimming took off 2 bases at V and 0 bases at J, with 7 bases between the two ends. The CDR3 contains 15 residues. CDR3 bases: TGTGCCAGCAGTGAATCCGTAGCAACTAATGAAAAACTGTTTTTT. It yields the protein CASSESVATNEKLFF.

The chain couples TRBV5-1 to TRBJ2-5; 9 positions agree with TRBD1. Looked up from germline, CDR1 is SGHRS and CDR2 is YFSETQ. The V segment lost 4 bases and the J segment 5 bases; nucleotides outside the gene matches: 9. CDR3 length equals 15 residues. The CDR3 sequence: CASSPGTGLGETQYF. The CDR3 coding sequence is TGCGCCAGCAGCCCAGGGACAGGGCTGGGGGAGACCCAGTACTTC.

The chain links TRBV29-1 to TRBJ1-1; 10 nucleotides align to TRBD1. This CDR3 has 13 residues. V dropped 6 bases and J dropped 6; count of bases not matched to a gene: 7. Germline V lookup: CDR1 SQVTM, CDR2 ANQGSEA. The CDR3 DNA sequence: TGCAGCGTGGGACAGGGGATGGGGGCTGAAGCTTTCTTT. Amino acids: CSVGQGMGAEAFF.

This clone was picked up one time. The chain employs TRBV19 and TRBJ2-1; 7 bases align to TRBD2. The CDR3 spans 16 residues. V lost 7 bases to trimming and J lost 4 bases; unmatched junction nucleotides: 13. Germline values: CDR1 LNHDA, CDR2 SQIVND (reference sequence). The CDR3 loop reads CASTPLGGDLYNEQFF. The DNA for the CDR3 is TGTGCCAGTACCCCCCTGGGGGGGGACCTGTACAATGAGCAGTTCTTC.

CDR3 in DNA: TGTGCCAGCAGTTACTCGAAACAGGGGTACACTGAAGCTTTCTTT. It yields the protein CASSYSKQGYTEAFF. The chain uses TRBV6-5 and TRBJ1-1; 7 bases match TRBD1. The V and J ends lost 0 bases and 3 bases, in that order; junction bases with no gene match: 4. The CDR3 extends over 15 amino acids. The V gene's germline CDR1 is MNHEY and CDR2 SVGAGI.

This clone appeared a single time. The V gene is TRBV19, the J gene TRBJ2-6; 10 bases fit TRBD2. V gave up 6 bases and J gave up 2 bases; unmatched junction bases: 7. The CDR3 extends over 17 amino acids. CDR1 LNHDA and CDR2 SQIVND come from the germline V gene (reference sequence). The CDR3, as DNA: TGTGCCAGTAGGCTGGAGCGGGGGGGCGCTGGGGCCAACGTCCTGACTTTC. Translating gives CASRLERGGAGANVLTF.

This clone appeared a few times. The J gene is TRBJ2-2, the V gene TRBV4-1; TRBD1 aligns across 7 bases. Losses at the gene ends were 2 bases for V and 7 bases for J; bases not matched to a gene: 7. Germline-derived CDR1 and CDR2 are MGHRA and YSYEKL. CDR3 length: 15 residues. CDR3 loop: CASSQSGQVYGELFF. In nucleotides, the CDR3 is TGCGCCAGCAGCCAATCTGGACAGGTCTACGGGGAGCTGTTTTTT.

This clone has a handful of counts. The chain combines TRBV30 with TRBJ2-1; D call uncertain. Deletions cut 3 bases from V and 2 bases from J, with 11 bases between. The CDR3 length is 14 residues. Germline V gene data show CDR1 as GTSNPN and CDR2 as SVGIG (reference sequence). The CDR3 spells CAWRAFHPYNEQFF. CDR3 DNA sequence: TGTGCCTGGAGGGCTTTCCACCCCTACAATGAGCAGTTCTTC.

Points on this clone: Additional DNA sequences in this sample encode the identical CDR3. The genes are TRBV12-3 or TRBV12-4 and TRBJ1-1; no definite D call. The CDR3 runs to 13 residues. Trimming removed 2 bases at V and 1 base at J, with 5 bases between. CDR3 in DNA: TGTGCCAGCAGTTTAATCGGGAACACTGAAGCTTTCTTT. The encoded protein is CASSLIGNTEAFF.

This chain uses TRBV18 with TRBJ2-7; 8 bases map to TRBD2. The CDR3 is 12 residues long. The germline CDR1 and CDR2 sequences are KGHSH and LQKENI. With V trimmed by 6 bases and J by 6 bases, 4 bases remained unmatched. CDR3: CASSRGGAEQYF. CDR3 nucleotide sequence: TGTGCCAGCTCTCGGGGGGGGGCCGAGCAGTACTTC.

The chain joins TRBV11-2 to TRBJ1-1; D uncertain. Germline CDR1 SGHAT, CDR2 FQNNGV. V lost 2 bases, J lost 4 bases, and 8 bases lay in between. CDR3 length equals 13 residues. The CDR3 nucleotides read TGTGCCAGCAGCTTATCCGCGGGCACTGAAGCTTTCTTT. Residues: CASSLSAGTEAFF.

CDR3 loop: CASSLARGEQYF. The CDR3 DNA is TGTGCCAGCAGCTTAGCGCGAGGCGAGCAGTACTTC. V gene TRBV11-1 combines with J gene TRBJ2-7, with unresolved D. Germline assignment: CDR1 SGHAT and CDR2 FQDESV (reference sequence). V lost 0 bases to trimming and J lost 6 bases, with 6 bases between them. CDR3 size: 12 residues.

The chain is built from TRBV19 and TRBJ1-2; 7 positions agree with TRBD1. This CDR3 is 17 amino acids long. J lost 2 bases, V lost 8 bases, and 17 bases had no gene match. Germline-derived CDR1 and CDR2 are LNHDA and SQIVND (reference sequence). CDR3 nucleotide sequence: TGTGCCAGTCTACCCAAAACACGGACAGGATACAACTATGGCTACACCTTC. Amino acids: CASLPKTRTGYNYGYTF.